The sample holds one count of the clone carrying this TCR beta chain. This record comes from a study of blood T cell repertoires in COVID-19. The germline CDR1 and CDR2 sequences are SGHNT and YYREEE (reference sequence). Trimming took off 2 bases at V and 0 bases at J, with 11 bases between the two ends. This CDR3 has 15 residues. TCRdb keeps only in-frame clones here, not all; method: immunoSEQ multiplex PCR. The data show some 70,000 clones, approximately 83% seen once. This TCR was recovered from an elderly man with acute or convalescent COVID-19. The sequenced sample was peripheral blood. This chain uses TRBV5-4 with TRBJ1-2, with D perhaps TRBD1 (6 bases). This CDR3 is CASSFRGGTNYGYTF. The DNA of the CDR3 is TGTGCCAGCAGCTTTAGGGGGGGGACTAACTATGGCTACACCTTC.